The 27 T cell receptor beta chains given below trace back to one sample, sequenced in a study of graft-versus-host responses after intestinal transplantation. Libraries were prepared by immunoSEQ multiplex PCR; TCRdb keeps only in-frame clonotypes and omits some of them. In the table there are approximately 12,000 clones, about 70% of which are singletons. Graft material was processed, releasing intraepithelial and lamina propria lymphocytes. The sequenced sample was ileum tissue, obtained roughly 4.5 months after intestinal transplantation. The receptors shown here come from a human patient who received an intestinal transplant, so some T cells may come from the graft donor.

The J gene is TRBJ1-4, the V gene TRBV5-1, with 7 bases aligning to TRBD1. The CDR3 totals 15 residues. The V segment lost 0 bases and the J segment 5 bases; nucleotides outside the gene matches: 4. In germline, CDR1 is SGHRS, CDR2 YFSETQ. The CDR3 DNA reads TGCGCCAGCAGCTTGGGGACAGGCATCAATGAAAAACTGTTTTTT. Protein: CASSLGTGINEKLFF.

Only a few counts were recorded for this clone. This chain uses TRBV19 with TRBJ1-6; TRBD1 agrees at 9 bases. The CDR3 has 15 residues. The V gene's germline CDR1 is LNHDA and CDR2 SQIVND (reference sequence). Trimming removed 5 bases from V and 9 bases from J; junction bases left unmatched: 8. The CDR3 DNA reads TGTGCCAGTAGTCCTACGGACAGGGGCCGTTCACCCCTCCACTTT. Protein product: CASSPTDRGRSPLHF. The whole variable domain, filled in from reference TRBV19 and TRBJ1-6, reads DGGITQSPKYLFRKEGQNVTLSCEQNLNHDAMYWYRQDPGQGLRLIYYSQIVNDFQKGDIAEGYSVSREKKESFPLTVTSAQKNPTAFYLCASSPTDRGRSPLHFGNGTRLTVT.

This clone appeared a few times. V and J are TRBV18 and TRBJ1-2; D is uncertain. Germline loops: CDR1 KGHSH, CDR2 LQKENI. With 1 base removed from V and 10 bases from J, the gap between germline ends came to 10 bases. This CDR3 has 12 residues. CDR3 DNA sequence: TGTGCCAGCTCACCACGAGGCGGCCCCTACACCTTC. Its translation is CASSPRGGPYTF.

V usage is TRBV10-1 and J usage is TRBJ1-4; 10 nucleotides align to TRBD1. Germline V gene sequence: CDR1 WNHNN, CDR2 SYGVQD (reference sequence). V gave up 8 bases and J gave up 9 bases; unmatched junction bases: 9. This CDR3 is built from 14 residues. The CDR3 bases are TGCGCCAGCCCGAGATGGGACAGGGGACAAAAACTGTTTTTT. Encoded protein: CASPRWDRGQKLFF.

The chain combines TRBV11-1 with TRBJ2-5; 7 bases match TRBD1. The CDR3 consists of 13 residues. The V segment lost 4 bases and the J segment 3 bases; nucleotides outside the gene matches: 2. Germline V gives CDR1 SGHAT, CDR2 FQDESV (reference sequence). The CDR3 sequence: CASSSDREETQYF. CDR3 bases: TGTGCCAGCAGCTCCGACAGGGAAGAGACCCAGTACTTC.

This clone was seen a few times. This chain joins TRBV4-3 and TRBJ2-1, with TRBD2 matching over 15 bases. CDR3 length equals 16 residues. Germline values: CDR1 LGHNA, CDR2 YSLEER. The ends lost 4 bases at V and 7 bases at J; junction bases unmatched: 5. The CDR3 nucleotides read TGCGCCAGCAGCCTCCTCGGACTAGCGGGAGGGAATGAGCAGTTCTTC. Translated, it gives CASSLLGLAGGNEQFF.

The rearrangement uses TRBV19 and TRBJ2-2; 8 bases are shared with TRBD1. Trimming at V came to 5 bases and at J to 6 bases, leaving 2 bases not matched to a gene. The CDR3 is 13 residues long. The germline V gene has CDR1 LNHDA and CDR2 SQIVND (reference sequence). CDR3 in amino acids: CASSSQGAGELFF. The DNA for the CDR3 is TGTGCCAGTAGTTCACAGGGGGCCGGGGAGCTGTTTTTT.

The chain recombines TRBV11-2 with TRBJ2-1; TRBD1 matches at 7 bases. The ends lost 5 bases at V and 3 bases at J; junction bases unmatched: 4. The CDR3 has 14 residues. Germline V gene data show CDR1 as SGHAT and CDR2 as FQNNGV. CDR3 amino acids: CASSPRDSYNEQFF. The CDR3 DNA sequence: TGTGCCAGCAGCCCCCGGGACAGCTACAATGAGCAGTTCTTC.

The rearrangement uses TRBV5-1 and TRBJ2-5; TRBD2 agrees at 7 bases. The CDR3 runs to 15 residues. Trimming at V came to 7 bases and at J to 5 bases, leaving 14 bases not matched to a gene. CDR1 and CDR2 from the germline V gene are SGHRS and YFSETQ. The CDR3 sequence: CASRWDYPAGETQYF. As DNA, the CDR3 is TGCGCCAGCCGCTGGGACTATCCTGCCGGGGAGACCCAGTACTTC.

The chain employs TRBV2 and TRBJ2-1; 7 nucleotides match TRBD2. The V gene's germline CDR1 is SNHLY and CDR2 FYNNEI. This CDR3 region has 16 residues. The V and J ends lost 5 bases and 2 bases, in that order; junction bases with no gene match: 9. The CDR3 bases are TGTGCCAGCAGTTATGGGGGAGGGGCGGCCTACAATGAGCAGTTCTTC. Its translation is CASSYGGGAAYNEQFF.

This chain joins TRBV18 and TRBJ2-7, with 9 positions matching TRBD1. This CDR3 spans 14 amino acids. Trimming removed 2 bases from V and 2 bases from J; junction bases left unmatched: 1. Per germline, CDR1 KGHSH and CDR2 LQKENI. As DNA, the CDR3 is TGTGCCAGCTCACCAACAGGGGGCGCCTACGAGCAGTACTTC. Amino acid sequence: CASSPTGGAYEQYF. Combining the CDR3 with reference TRBV18 and TRBJ2-7 gives the whole variable domain NAGVMQNPRHLVRRRGQEARLRCSPMKGHSHVYWYRQLPEEGLKFMVYLQKENIIDESGMPKERFSAEFPKEGPSILRIQQVVRGDSAAYFCASSPTGGAYEQYFGPGTRLTVT.

CDR3 in DNA: TGTGCCAGCAGCTTAGCGTCTATAACCGGGGAGCTGTTTTTT. It is translated as CASSLASITGELFF. J is TRBJ2-2 and V is TRBV11-3; D uncertain. V lost 1 base to trimming and J lost 5 bases, with 8 bases between them. Germline V gene data show CDR1 as SGHNT and CDR2 as YENEEA. This CDR3 is built from 14 residues.

The rearrangement uses TRBV7-3 and TRBJ2-5; 7 bases line up with TRBD2. V was pared by 2 bases and J by 7 bases, with 1 base of the junction left unmatched. Germline V gives CDR1 SGHTA, CDR2 FQGTGA. The CDR3 runs to 12 residues. The CDR3 nucleotides read TGTGCCAGCAGCTTAGGGGAGGGGACCCAGTACTTC. Protein product: CASSLGEGTQYF.

This chain joins TRBV27 and TRBJ2-3, with 8 positions matching TRBD2. The CDR3 totals 17 residues. The germline gives CDR1 MNHEY, CDR2 SMNVEV (reference sequence). The trim removed 0 bases at V and 2 bases at J, leaving 7 bases unmatched. CDR3 DNA: TGTGCCAGCAGTTTATCGGGTGGCGGGGGGCACACAGATACGCAGTATTTT. Protein sequence: CASSLSGGGGHTDTQYF.

The J gene is TRBJ2-2, the V gene TRBV4-1; 11 bases match TRBD2. J gave up 5 bases and V 0 bases, and 8 bases lay outside the gene matches. This CDR3 spans 18 amino acids. The germline V gene has CDR1 MGHRA and CDR2 YSYEKL. CDR3 in amino acids: CASSQDITSGGLTGELFF. Written as DNA, the CDR3 is TGCGCCAGCAGCCAAGATATCACTAGCGGGGGCCTAACCGGGGAGCTGTTTTTT.

This sequence joins TRBV5-1 and TRBJ2-1; TRBD2 matches at 8 bases. There are 16 residues in the CDR3. Per the germline V gene, CDR1 is SGHRS and CDR2 is YFSETQ. The J segment lost 0 bases and the V segment lost 0 bases, leaving 2 bases of the junction unmatched. CDR3 nucleotide sequence: TGCGCCAGCAGCTTGGGGCGGGAGGCCTCCTACAATGAGCAGTTCTTC. Its translation: CASSLGREASYNEQFF. The full variable domain, its missing parts supplied by reference TRBV5-1 and TRBJ2-1, is KAGVTQTPRYLIKTRGQQVTLSCSPISGHRSVSWYQQTPGQGLQFLFEYFSETQRNKGNFPGRFSGRQFSNSRSEMNVSTLELGDSALYLCASSLGREASYNEQFFGPGTRLTVL.

The chain couples TRBV27 to TRBJ2-7; D is perhaps TRBD2 (6 bases). The CDR3 totals 16 residues. The V and J ends lost 2 bases and 3 bases respectively, with 17 bases between them. Looked up from germline, CDR1 is MNHEY and CDR2 is SMNVEV (reference sequence). CDR3 sequence reads: CASSLNGRGLNYEQYF. In nucleotides, the CDR3 is TGTGCCAGCAGTTTAAACGGTAGGGGACTCAACTACGAGCAGTACTTC.

A few counts support this clone. The chain is built from TRBV7-6 and TRBJ2-5; D might be TRBD1 (5 bases). Between the trimmed V and J ends, which lost 0 bases and 3 bases, there was a span of 5 bases. Per germline, CDR1 SGHVS and CDR2 FNYEAQ. CDR3 size: 13 residues. The DNA for the CDR3 is TGTGCCAGCAGCTTAGCCAGGGAAGAGACCCAGTACTTC. Protein: CASSLAREETQYF.

This clone showed up just once. The V and J genes are TRBV7-3 and TRBJ2-1; TRBD2 matches at 12 bases. This CDR3 is 16 amino acids long. V gave up 3 bases and J gave up 12 bases; unmatched junction bases: 12. Germline V CDR1 and CDR2: SGHTA, FQGTGA. This chain's CDR3 is CASSFFFGTSGHGQFF. The CDR3 region has the DNA TGTGCCAGCAGCTTCTTTTTCGGGACTAGCGGGCACGGGCAGTTCTTC.

This chain uses TRBV2 with TRBJ2-1; 11 bases are shared with TRBD2. Germline loops: CDR1 SNHLY, CDR2 FYNNEI. V lost 6 bases and J lost 8; bases outside the gene matches: 9. The CDR3 covers 15 residues. The CDR3 here is CASRLGLAGTYEQFF. The CDR3 DNA is TGTGCCAGCAGACTCGGACTAGCGGGTACTTATGAGCAGTTCTTC.

The chain couples TRBV9 to TRBJ1-2; D perhaps matches TRBD1 (5 bases). V was clipped by 7 bases and J by 4 bases, with 17 bases between them. The germline gives CDR1 SGDLS, CDR2 YYNGEE. The CDR3 is 14 amino acids. Here the CDR3 reads CASGRGTEIYGYTF. As DNA, the CDR3 is TGTGCCAGCGGCCGGGGGACGGAAATCTATGGCTACACCTTC.

This clone has just a few counts. The chain uses TRBV18 and TRBJ2-3; D might be TRBD2 (5 bases). Trimming took 0 bases from V and 6 from J, leaving 10 bases between them. CDR1 and CDR2 from the germline V gene are KGHSH and LQKENI. The CDR3 consists of 14 residues. CDR3 loop: CASSPPQRVDTQYF. The CDR3 bases are TGTGCCAGCTCACCACCCCAGAGGGTGGATACGCAGTATTTT.

The chain carries TRBV10-3 and TRBJ2-3, with TRBD2 matching over 8 bases. Unmatched junction bases numbered 11, after V lost 6 bases and J lost 3 bases. CDR1 is ENHRY, CDR2 SYGVKD, per germline. The CDR3 length is 16 residues. DNA for the CDR3: TGTGCCATCAGGCCCCGGGGCGGGGGGTCGACAGATACGCAGTATTTT. This codes for CAIRPRGGGSTDTQYF.

This chain connects TRBV15 to TRBJ2-5; D gene unclear. Per the germline V gene, CDR1 is LNHNV and CDR2 is YYDKDF (reference sequence). V was clipped by 0 bases and J by 5 bases, with 4 bases between them. CDR3 length: 12 residues. DNA for the CDR3: TGTGCCACCAGCAGAGATTCGGAGACCCAGTACTTC. Its translation is CATSRDSETQYF.

The genes are TRBV7-9 and TRBJ1-2; 12 nucleotides line up with TRBD1. CDR1 is SEHNR and CDR2 is FQNEAQ in the germline V gene (reference sequence). The CDR3 length is 14 residues. After removal of 3 bases from V and 8 bases from J, the junction contained 4 bases not matched to a gene. CDR3 amino acids: CASSFGTGGDGYTF. The CDR3 nucleotides read TGTGCCAGCAGCTTCGGGACAGGGGGCGACGGCTACACCTTC.

The rearrangement uses TRBV6-5 and TRBJ1-1; D is unresolved. CDR3 size: 14 residues. The germline CDR1 and CDR2 sequences are MNHEY and SVGAGI. Trimming stripped 0 bases from V and 4 bases from J, with 9 bases between. The CDR3 DNA reads TGTGCCAGCAGTTACTCGGAGGGCGCCACTGAAGCTTTCTTT. Translating it yields CASSYSEGATEAFF.

V usage is TRBV6-1 and J usage is TRBJ2-7; 7 positions match TRBD2. Germline V CDR1 and CDR2: MNHNS, SASEGT. V lost 5 bases and J lost 3; bases outside the gene matches: 7. This CDR3 has 14 amino acids. Written as DNA, the CDR3 is TGTGCCAGCAGTCGCCGGGGACTACTCTACGAGCAGTACTTC. The encoded protein is CASSRRGLLYEQYF.